The 27 T cell receptor beta chains reported below all come from one sample, sequenced in a study of OX40 agonist ivuxolimab in advanced cancers. Sequencing was performed with immunoSEQ multiplex PCR; in TCRdb, only in-frame clones are kept and a portion is missing. Found here are about 70,000 clones, about 84% of them singletons; the top ten hold around 7%. This specimen consisted of CD4+ or CD8+ T cells sorted from blood, obtained in a trial of the OX40 agonist ivuxolimab. Receptors originate from an adult with an advanced solid tumor such as melanoma, head and neck, liver or kidney cancer.

The chain is built from TRBV11-3 and TRBJ2-2; D gene unclear. The germline CDR1 and CDR2 sequences are SGHNT and YENEEA. CDR3 length: 14 residues. Trimming took off 3 bases at V and 6 bases at J, with 11 bases between the two ends. The CDR3 sequence is CASSLYRDAGELFF. The CDR3 DNA is TGTGCCAGCAGCTTGTACAGAGACGCCGGGGAGCTGTTTTTT.

The CDR3 coding sequence is TGTGCCTGGTTTGGTCGGTCTGACAATGAGCAGTTCTTC. It translates to CAWFGRSDNEQFF. V is TRBV30 and J is TRBJ2-1; D ambiguous. The CDR3 loop spans 13 amino acids. V was shortened by 5 bases and J by 5 bases, with 13 bases between the two germline ends. The germline V gene has CDR1 GTSNPN and CDR2 SVGIG (reference sequence).

The CDR3 DNA reads TGTGCCAGCAGCTTAGTAGGGAAGGGAGCTTTCTTT. Its protein is CASSLVGKGAFF. The chain carries TRBV7-9 and TRBJ1-1, with unresolved D. The CDR3 has 12 residues. V was shortened by 1 base and J by 10 bases, with 10 bases between the two germline ends. Germline loops: CDR1 SEHNR, CDR2 FQNEAQ (reference sequence).

The genes are TRBV7-8 and TRBJ1-6, with D maybe TRBD1 (5 bases). Germline V CDR1 and CDR2: SGHVS, FQNEAQ. The CDR3 contains 16 residues. Between the trimmed V and J ends, which lost 5 bases and 2 bases, there was a span of 13 bases. CDR3 DNA: TGTGCCAGCAGCCATTCATCGGGGCCCTATAATTCACCCCTCCACTTT. Amino acids: CASSHSSGPYNSPLHF.

V and J are TRBV6-1 and TRBJ1-2, with no clear D. From germline, CDR1 is MNHNS and CDR2 SASEGT. The CDR3 runs to 13 residues. Between the trimmed V and J ends, which lost 2 bases and 2 bases, there was a span of 6 bases. The CDR3 DNA follows: TGTGCCAGCAGTGAACGAGGGAACTATGGCTACACCTTC. Amino acids: CASSERGNYGYTF.

The chain is built from TRBV9 and TRBJ2-7, with D possibly being TRBD1 or TRBD2 (5 bases each). Germline V gives CDR1 SGDLS, CDR2 YYNGEE. V was clipped by 0 bases and J by 3 bases, with 13 bases between them. CDR3 length: 15 amino acids. CDR3 sequence (DNA): TGTGCCAGCAGCGTAGACGGGACCCCCTACTACGAGCAGTACTTC. Its protein is CASSVDGTPYYEQYF.

The CDR3 DNA follows: TGCGCCAGCAGCGGGCCAGACAATTACCACTATGGCTACACCTTC. Translation gives CASSGPDNYHYGYTF. The chain uses TRBV5-1 and TRBJ1-2; no reliable D call. V lost 4 bases and J 3 bases, leaving 16 bases between the germline ends. The CDR3 consists of 15 residues. Germline V CDR1 and CDR2: SGHRS, YFSETQ. The entire variable domain, with the rest obtained from reference TRBV5-1 and TRBJ1-2, is as follows: KAGVTQTPRYLIKTRGQQVTLSCSPISGHRSVSWYQQTPGQGLQFLFEYFSETQRNKGNFPGRFSGRQFSNSRSEMNVSTLELGDSALYLCASSGPDNYHYGYTFGSGTRLTVV.

As for this clone: The limits of the CDR3 on the DNA are not certain, so only TCRdb's listed CDR3 is given. V and J are TRBV7-9 and TRBJ2-1; no DNA check was done on the table's D call, TRBD2. Inclusive of both ends, the CDR3 amounts to 14 amino acids. CDR1 is SEHNR, CDR2 FQNEAQ, per germline (reference sequence). The CDR3 loop reads CASSLVGSGARPFF.

This chain links TRBV9 with TRBJ2-2; TRBD1 aligns across 8 bases. With V trimmed by 8 bases and J by 4 bases, 13 bases remained unmatched. Germline V lookup: CDR1 SGDLS, CDR2 YYNGEE. The CDR3 totals 16 residues. CDR3 amino acids: CASTAMGQGATGELFF. The CDR3 DNA is TGTGCCAGTACAGCTATGGGGCAGGGGGCCACCGGGGAGCTGTTTTTT.

V usage is TRBV5-1 and J usage is TRBJ2-5, with 9 bases that match TRBD1. V was pared by 7 bases and J by 5 bases, with 12 bases of the junction left unmatched. Germline V gene lookup returns CDR1 SGHRS and CDR2 YFSETQ. The CDR3 covers 15 residues. The CDR3 loop reads CASGQTGQGSETQYF. In DNA form, the CDR3 reads TGCGCCAGCGGCCAAACCGGACAGGGGTCGGAGACCCAGTACTTC.

The chain is built from TRBV6-1 and TRBJ2-3, with TRBD1 identical over 10 bases. This CDR3 is built from 15 residues. Germline V gene lookup returns CDR1 MNHNS and CDR2 SASEGT. Germline trimming cut 3 bases from V and 3 bases from J; bases unmatched to any gene: 3. The chain's CDR3 is CASSDVDRGTDTQYF. The CDR3 nucleotides read TGTGCCAGCAGTGATGTGGACAGGGGGACAGATACGCAGTATTTT.

The chain combines TRBV6-6 with TRBJ2-1; a possible D gene is TRBD2 (6 bases). Germline CDR1 is MNHNY and CDR2 is SVGAGI (reference sequence). The CDR3 length is 13 residues. Trimming cost V 6 bases and J 8 bases, with 14 bases left between them. CDR3: CASRDWGEHEQFF. The DNA of the CDR3 is TGTGCCAGCAGGGACTGGGGGGAACATGAGCAGTTCTTC.

The chain is built from TRBV7-8 and TRBJ2-2, with unresolved D. The CDR3 consists of 15 residues. Germline CDR1 SGHVS, CDR2 FQNEAQ. Trimming shortened V by 1 base and J by 1 base, and 7 bases separated the two germline ends. CDR3 amino acids: CASSLDGWNTGELFF. In DNA, the CDR3 is TGTGCCAGCAGCTTAGACGGTTGGAACACCGGGGAGCTGTTTTTT.

The V and J genes are TRBV7-8 and TRBJ2-7; 7 bases are a match to TRBD1. This CDR3 spans 15 amino acids. Germline assignment: CDR1 SGHVS and CDR2 FQNEAQ. The V segment lost 5 bases and the J segment 3 bases; nucleotides outside the gene matches: 10. CDR3 in DNA: TGTGCCAGCAGCCCAACCGGGACAGCAGGCTACGAGCAGTACTTC. This translates into CASSPTGTAGYEQYF.

V is TRBV2 and J is TRBJ1-5, with D unclear. Germline values: CDR1 SNHLY, CDR2 FYNNEI. The CDR3 is 14 residues long. Trimming shortened V by 7 bases and J by 5 bases, and 15 bases separated the two germline ends. CDR3 amino acids: CASTSRSYDQPQHF. The CDR3, as DNA: TGTGCCAGCACCTCGAGGAGCTATGATCAGCCCCAGCATTTT.

The chain joins TRBV7-3 to TRBJ2-5, with TRBD1 identical over 9 bases. The CDR3 is 13 residues long. From germline, CDR1 is SGHTA and CDR2 FQGTGA. V dropped 5 bases and J dropped 4; count of bases not matched to a gene: 2. CDR3 in DNA: TGTGCCAGCAGCGCGGACAGGGGAGAGACCCAGTACTTC. Translated: CASSADRGETQYF. The whole variable domain, filled in from reference TRBV7-3 and TRBJ2-5, reads GAGVSQTPSNKVTEKGKYVELRCDPISGHTALYWYRQSLGQGPEFLIYFQGTGAADDSGLPNDRFFAVRPEGSVSTLKIQRTERGDSAVYLCASSADRGETQYFGPGTRLLVL.

This chain links TRBV2 with TRBJ2-3, with 7 bases lining up with TRBD2. Trimming took 5 bases from V and 3 from J; bases not matched to a gene: 2. This CDR3 has 13 amino acids. Germline V gene data show CDR1 as SNHLY and CDR2 as FYNNEI. DNA of the CDR3: TGTGCCAGCAGTAGGGAGGGGACAGATACGCAGTATTTT. Protein: CASSREGTDTQYF.

V and J are TRBV4-1 and TRBJ2-1; 10 bases are shared with TRBD2. Germline trimming cut 0 bases from V and 7 bases from J; bases unmatched to any gene: 9. CDR1 is MGHRA, CDR2 YSYEKL, per germline. The CDR3 contains 17 residues. As DNA, the CDR3 is TGCGCCAGCAGCCAAGATGAGAGGCCTAGCGGGAGTAATGAGCAGTTCTTC. Its translation: CASSQDERPSGSNEQFF.

The CDR3 DNA reads as TGTGCCAGCAGTTTGAAACGGGTCTTTCGAACCGGGGAGCTGTTTTTT. It translates to CASSLKRVFRTGELFF. The chain has TRBV27 and TRBJ2-2, with D hard to call. Germline V lookup: CDR1 MNHEY, CDR2 SMNVEV (reference sequence). V gave up 3 bases and J gave up 5 bases, with 16 bases separating them. The CDR3 consists of 16 residues.

This sequence joins TRBV9 and TRBJ2-5, with D possibly being TRBD2 (5 bases). CDR1 and CDR2 (germline): SGDLS, YYNGEE. V lost 0 bases, J lost 4 bases, and 10 bases lay in between. The CDR3 extends over 14 amino acids. In nucleotides, the CDR3 is TGTGCCAGCAGCGTAGGATCGGGAATAGAGACCCAGTACTTC. This gives the protein CASSVGSGIETQYF.

This chain uses TRBV12-5 with TRBJ2-1; D is unclear. Germline lookup yields CDR1 LGHNT and CDR2 FRNRAP. Between the trimmed V and J ends, which lost 4 bases and 0 bases, there was a span of 10 bases. The CDR3 length is 15 residues. In DNA form, the CDR3 reads TGTGCTAGTGGTTCAGGCCCTAGCTCCTACAATGAGCAGTTCTTC. Translation gives CASGSGPSSYNEQFF.

The table lists this clone with a few counts. The V and J genes are TRBV7-3 and TRBJ2-1, with a possible D match to TRBD1 (6 bases). The CDR3 has 14 amino acids. Germline-derived CDR1 and CDR2 are SGHTA and FQGTGA. Trimming shortened V by 2 bases and J by 10 bases, and 15 bases separated the two germline ends. CDR3: CASSLAYGGWEQFF. The CDR3 DNA reads TGTGCCAGCAGCTTAGCGTATGGGGGCTGGGAGCAGTTCTTC. Variable domain in full (rest from reference TRBV7-3 and TRBJ2-1): GAGVSQTPSNKVTEKGKYVELRCDPISGHTALYWYRQSLGQGPEFLIYFQGTGAADDSGLPNDRFFAVRPEGSVSTLKIQRTERGDSAVYLCASSLAYGGWEQFFGPGTRLTVL.

This chain connects TRBV11-2 to TRBJ2-6, with a tentative D call TRBD1 (6 bases). This CDR3 spans 17 amino acids. CDR1 and CDR2 from the germline V gene are SGHAT and FQNNGV. V was pared by 3 bases and J by 4 bases, with 16 bases between. CDR3 sequence (DNA): TGTGCCAGCAGCTTCGAGACAGGTATTAGCGGGGCCAACGTCCTGACTTTC. Its protein product is CASSFETGISGANVLTF.

The V call is TRBV5-1, the J call TRBJ2-7, with 10 bases that match TRBD1. The J segment lost 12 bases and the V segment lost 5 bases, leaving 11 bases of the junction unmatched. CDR1 SGHRS and CDR2 YFSETQ come from the germline V gene. This CDR3 has 13 amino acids. CDR3 sequence: CASRQGVGTGVYF. The CDR3 DNA reads as TGCGCCAGCAGACAAGGGGTCGGGACAGGGGTGTACTTC.

Concerning this clone: This sample includes further DNA sequences coding for the same CDR3. The gene calls are TRBV30 and TRBJ1-5; no clear D. The CDR3 is made up of 13 amino acids. The germline CDR1 and CDR2 sequences are GTSNPN and SVGIG (reference sequence). V was clipped by 2 bases and J by 1 base, with 6 bases between them. The CDR3 sequence is CAWSTESNQPQHF. CDR3 coding DNA: TGTGCCTGGAGTACCGAGAGCAATCAGCCCCAGCATTTT.

V usage is TRBV28 and J usage is TRBJ2-7; D might be TRBD2 (6 bases). V was clipped by 1 base and J by 2 bases, with 12 bases between them. The V gene's germline CDR1 is MDHEN and CDR2 SYDVKM. The CDR3 is 15 amino acids. For the CDR3, the DNA is TGTGCCAGCAGTTTATCGACGGGAGCAACCTACGAGCAGTACTTC. This translates into CASSLSTGATYEQYF.

V and J are TRBV7-9 and TRBJ2-2, with 11 bases fitting TRBD2. Germline V gene data show CDR1 as SEHNR and CDR2 as FQNEAQ (reference sequence). With 3 bases clipped from V and 1 base from J, the junction kept 1 base outside the gene matches. This CDR3 comprises 16 residues. The CDR3, as DNA: TGTGCCAGCAGCTTCACTAGCGGGGGGAACACCGGGGAGCTGTTTTTT. This encodes CASSFTSGGNTGELFF.